This T cell receptor beta chain was found in a study of tumor-infiltrating lymphocytes in oesophageal squamous cell carcinoma. This clonotype was counted at least ten times. TCRdb recomputed calls from the PCR reads with MiXCR, one row per CDR3 protein. The sample has 18,000 or so distinct CDR3 sequences; around 43% are singletons. After removal of 0 bases from V and 3 bases from J, the junction contained 6 bases not matched to a gene. Germline assignment: CDR1 MGHRA and CDR2 YSYEKL. This CDR3 is built from 18 residues. The sequence came from a male donor with esophageal squamous cell carcinoma. The sample taken for sequencing was normal esophageal tissue next to the tumor. V usage is TRBV4-1 and J usage is TRBJ1-6; TRBD1 agrees at 9 bases. The CDR3 nucleotides are TGCGCCAGCAGCCAAGAGCCCCGGGACAGGGTCTATAATTCACCCCTCCACTTT. Amino acids: CASSQEPRDRVYNSPLHF.